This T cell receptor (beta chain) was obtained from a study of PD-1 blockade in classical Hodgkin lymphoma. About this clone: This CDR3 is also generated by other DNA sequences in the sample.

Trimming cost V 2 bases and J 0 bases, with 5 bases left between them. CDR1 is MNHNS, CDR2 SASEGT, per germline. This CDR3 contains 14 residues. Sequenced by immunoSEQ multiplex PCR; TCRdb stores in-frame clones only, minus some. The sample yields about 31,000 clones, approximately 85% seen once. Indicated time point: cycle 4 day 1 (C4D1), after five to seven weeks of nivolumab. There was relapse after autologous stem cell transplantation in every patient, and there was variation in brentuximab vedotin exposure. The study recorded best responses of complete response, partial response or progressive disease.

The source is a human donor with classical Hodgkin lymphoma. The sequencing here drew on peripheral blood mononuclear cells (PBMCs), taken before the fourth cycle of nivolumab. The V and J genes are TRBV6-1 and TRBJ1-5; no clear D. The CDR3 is CASSESYSNQPQHF. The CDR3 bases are TGTGCCAGCAGTGAAAGTTATAGCAATCAGCCCCAGCATTTT.